This entry features one T cell receptor beta chain sequence. What it binds is unknown. These data are taken from a study of CD8+ T cells in alopecia areata. The overall study: Oral tofacitinib, 5 to 10 mg twice daily, was given in an open-label trial. Study observations and caveats: Elevated clonality characterized lesional scalp relative to normal scalp, particularly in alopecia totalis/universalis. Numerous clones, expanded in lesions, remained in scalp and blood during tofacitinib.

Once RNA had been extracted, it was reverse transcribed into cDNA to act as the sequencing template. Some clones are missing from TCRdb's copy, which holds only in-frame ones; the method was immunoSEQ multiplex PCR. The data hold about 76,000 clones, with roughly 70% observed a single time. CDR3 length: 15 residues. V dropped 6 bases and J dropped 7; count of bases not matched to a gene: 13. Germline V gene sequence: CDR1 MNHEY, CDR2 SVGAGI. The treatment here: oral pan-JAK inhibitor, 5-10 mg twice daily. Obtained from alopecia areata patients were lesional scalp punch biopsies along with peripheral blood.

The chain employs TRBV6-5 and TRBJ1-2; 8 nucleotides match TRBD1. The source was CD8+ T cells sorted from blood, collected at week 24, from a patient treated with tofacitinib. The receptor comes from a human donor with alopecia areata. The CDR3 DNA is TGTGCCAGCAGCTTAACATCCGACAGGGGCTTTGGCTACACCTTC. Protein product: CASSLTSDRGFGYTF.